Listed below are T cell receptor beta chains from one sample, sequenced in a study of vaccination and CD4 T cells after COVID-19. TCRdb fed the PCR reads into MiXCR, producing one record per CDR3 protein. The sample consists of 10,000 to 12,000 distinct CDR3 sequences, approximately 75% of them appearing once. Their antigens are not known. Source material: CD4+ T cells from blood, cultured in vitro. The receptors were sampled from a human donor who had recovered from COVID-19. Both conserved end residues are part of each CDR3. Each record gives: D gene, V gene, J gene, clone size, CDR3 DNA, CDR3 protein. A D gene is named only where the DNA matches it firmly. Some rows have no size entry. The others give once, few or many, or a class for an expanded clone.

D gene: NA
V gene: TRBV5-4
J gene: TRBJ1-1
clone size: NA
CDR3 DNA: TGTGCCAGCATCCCGGCCGGGGGGCGCCGAGGCACTGAAGCTTTCTTT
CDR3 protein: CASIPAGGRRGTEAFF

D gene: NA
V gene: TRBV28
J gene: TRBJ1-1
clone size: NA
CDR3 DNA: TGTGCCAGCAGTTTAAGGGACACTGAAGCTTTCTTT
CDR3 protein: CASSLRDTEAFF

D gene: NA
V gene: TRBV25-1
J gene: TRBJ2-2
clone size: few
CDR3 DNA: TGTGCCAGCAGTGAGCGTTGGGGGCCCGCGAACACCGGGGAGCTGTTTTTT
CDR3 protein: CASSERWGPANTGELFF

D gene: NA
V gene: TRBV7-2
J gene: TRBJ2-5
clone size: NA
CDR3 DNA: TGTGCCAGCACCATTAGACCTGCCCAAGAGACCCAGTACTTC
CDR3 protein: CASTIRPAQETQYF

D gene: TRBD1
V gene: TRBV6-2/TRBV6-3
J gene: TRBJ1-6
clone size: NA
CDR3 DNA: TGTGCCAGCAGAGCGGGACAGCTCAATTCACCCCTCCACTTT
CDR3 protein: CASRAGQLNSPLHF

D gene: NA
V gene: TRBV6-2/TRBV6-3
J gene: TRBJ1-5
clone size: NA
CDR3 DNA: TGTGCCAGCAGTATTCCTGGCAATCAGCCCCAGCATTTT
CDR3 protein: CASSIPGNQPQHF

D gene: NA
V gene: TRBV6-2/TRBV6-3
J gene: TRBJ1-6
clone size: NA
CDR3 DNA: TGTGCCAGCAGCCCTCAGGGGTATTCACCCCTCCACTTT
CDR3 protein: CASSPQGYSPLHF

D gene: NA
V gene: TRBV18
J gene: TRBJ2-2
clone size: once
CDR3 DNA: TGTGCCAGCTCTCCTGCCATGGGCAACACCGGGGAGCTGTTTTTT
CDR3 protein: CASSPAMGNTGELFF

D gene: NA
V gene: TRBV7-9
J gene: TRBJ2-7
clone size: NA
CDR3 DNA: TGTGCCAGCACCCCAAAGGGGCGGCCAACCTACGAGCAGTACTTC
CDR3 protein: CASTPKGRPTYEQYF

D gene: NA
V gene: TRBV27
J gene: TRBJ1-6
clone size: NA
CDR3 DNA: TGTGCCAGCAGTTTTAGGACGGCAGGAAAGGGCCAGAATTCACCCCTCCACTTT
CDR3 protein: CASSFRTAGKGQNSPLHF

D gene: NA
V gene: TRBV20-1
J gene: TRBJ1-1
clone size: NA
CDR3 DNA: TGCAGTGTATCGGCGGGCCTCGAAGCTTTCTTT
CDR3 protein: CSVSAGLEAFF

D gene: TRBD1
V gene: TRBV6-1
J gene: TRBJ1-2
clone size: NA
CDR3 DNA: TGTGCCAGCAGCTGGTATGGGACAGCTAACTATGGCTACACCTTC
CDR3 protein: CASSWYGTANYGYTF

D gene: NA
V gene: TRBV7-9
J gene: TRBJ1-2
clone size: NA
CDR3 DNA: TGTGCCAGCAGCTTAGGAGTAGGGACGAACTATGGCTACACCTTC
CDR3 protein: CASSLGVGTNYGYTF

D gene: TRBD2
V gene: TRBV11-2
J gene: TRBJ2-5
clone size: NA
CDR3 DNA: TGTGCCAGCAGTATCACTAGCGGGGTCCAAGAGACCCAGTACTTC
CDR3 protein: CASSITSGVQETQYF

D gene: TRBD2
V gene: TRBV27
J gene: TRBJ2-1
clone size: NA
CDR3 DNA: TGTGCCAGCAGTTTATGGGCCACTAGCGGGATGAACAATGAGCAGTTCTTC
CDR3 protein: CASSLWATSGMNNEQFF

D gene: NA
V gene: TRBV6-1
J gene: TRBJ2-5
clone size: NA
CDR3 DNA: TGTGCCAGCAGCTCCCTGTTAGAGACCCAGTACTTC
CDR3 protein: CASSSLLETQYF

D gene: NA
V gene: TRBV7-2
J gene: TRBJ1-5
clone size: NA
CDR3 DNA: TGTGCCAGCAGCTTAGCCCCCATGGGGCCCCAGCATTTT
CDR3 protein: CASSLAPMGPQHF